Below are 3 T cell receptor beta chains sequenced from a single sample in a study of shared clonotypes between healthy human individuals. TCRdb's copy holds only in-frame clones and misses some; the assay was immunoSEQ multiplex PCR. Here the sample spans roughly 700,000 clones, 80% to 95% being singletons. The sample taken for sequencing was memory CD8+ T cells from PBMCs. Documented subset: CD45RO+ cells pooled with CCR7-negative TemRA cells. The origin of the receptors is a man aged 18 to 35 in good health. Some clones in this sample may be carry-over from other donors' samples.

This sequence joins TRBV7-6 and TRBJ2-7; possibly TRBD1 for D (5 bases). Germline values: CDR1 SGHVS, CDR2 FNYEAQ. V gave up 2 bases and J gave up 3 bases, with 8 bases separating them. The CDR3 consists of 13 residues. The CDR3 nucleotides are TGTGCCAGCAGCTTATCCGACAGCTACGAGCAGTACTTC. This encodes CASSLSDSYEQYF. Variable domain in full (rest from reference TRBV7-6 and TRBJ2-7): GAGVSQSPRYKVTKRGQDVALRCDPISGHVSLYWYRQALGQGPEFLTYFNYEAQQDKSGLPNDRFSAERPEGSISTLTIQRTEQRDSAMYRCASSLSDSYEQYFGPGTRLTVT.

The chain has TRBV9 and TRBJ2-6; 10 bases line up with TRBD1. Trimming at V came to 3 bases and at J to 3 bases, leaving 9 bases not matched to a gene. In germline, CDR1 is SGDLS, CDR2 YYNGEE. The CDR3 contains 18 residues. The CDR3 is CASSAGGTGVSGANVLTF. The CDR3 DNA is TGTGCCAGCAGCGCCGGCGGGACAGGGGTTAGTGGGGCCAACGTCCTGACTTTC.

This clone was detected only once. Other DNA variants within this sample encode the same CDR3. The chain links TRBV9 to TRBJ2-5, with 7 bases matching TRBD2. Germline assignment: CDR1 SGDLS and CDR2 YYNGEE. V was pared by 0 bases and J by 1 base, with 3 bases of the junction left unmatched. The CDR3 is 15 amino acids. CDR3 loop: CASSVAGGLQETQYF. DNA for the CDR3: TGTGCCAGCAGCGTAGCGGGAGGCCTCCAAGAGACCCAGTACTTC.